This T cell receptor (beta chain) was recorded in a study of T cell changes during pregnancy in multiple sclerosis. Profiling relied on immunoSEQ multiplex PCR, and the TCRdb table lists in-frame clones only, not all of them. Counted here are roughly 24,000 clones, about 90% occurring once; the ten biggest clones make up approximately 8%. The germline CDR1 and CDR2 sequences are WNHNN and SYGVQD (reference sequence). This CDR3 is 17 amino acids long. V trimming: 8 bases; J trimming: 0 bases; junction bases outside the gene matches: 12. The material sequenced was CD8+ T cells from peripheral blood mononuclear cells, taken after pregnancy. This TCR was recovered from a female donor with multiple sclerosis, enrolled in a pregnancy study. The chain uses TRBV10-1 and TRBJ2-1, with TRBD2 identical over 8 bases. The CDR3 is CASGKERSGSSYNEQFF. The CDR3 DNA is TGCGCCAGCGGAAAGGAAAGGAGCGGGAGCTCCTACAATGAGCAGTTCTTC.